Below are 23 T cell receptor beta chains sequenced from a single sample in a study of T cell changes during pregnancy in multiple sclerosis. Profiled with immunoSEQ multiplex PCR; TCRdb holds only in-frame clones, not every one. The sample carries under 30,000 clones, 85% to 95% recorded once. The sample was CD4+ T cells from peripheral blood mononuclear cells, taken after pregnancy. These receptors originate from a female donor with multiple sclerosis, enrolled in a pregnancy study.

V gene TRBV4-1 combines with J gene TRBJ2-7; D may be TRBD1 (6 bases). V lost 4 bases and J lost 2, with 21 bases in between. This CDR3 has 17 residues. In germline, CDR1 is MGHRA, CDR2 YSYEKL. The CDR3 DNA follows: TGCGCCAGCAGCCGCAGTGGTCCGGACAGTTCTACCTACGAGCAGTACTTC. It encodes CASSRSGPDSSTYEQYF.

The chain carries TRBV5-1 and TRBJ1-3, with D perhaps TRBD1 (6 bases). CDR3 size: 17 residues. Trimming took off 4 bases at V and 0 bases at J, with 17 bases between the two ends. Per germline, CDR1 SGHRS and CDR2 YFSETQ. The CDR3 spells CASSPGTLRDSGNTIYF. The CDR3 DNA reads TGCGCCAGCAGCCCGGGGACACTAAGGGACTCTGGAAACACCATATATTTT.

The chain combines TRBV6-5 with TRBJ2-5, with a weak D call TRBD2 (6 bases). CDR3 size: 13 residues. Germline lookup yields CDR1 MNHEY and CDR2 SVGAGI. V was pared by 2 bases and J by 5 bases, with 9 bases between. In DNA form, the CDR3 reads TGTGCCAGCAGTTACGGGGGGACGGAGACCCAGTACTTC. Its translation is CASSYGGTETQYF.

The chain recombines TRBV6-6 with TRBJ1-1, with a possible D match to TRBD1 (5 bases). V shed 2 bases and J shed 7 bases, with 14 bases lying between them. This CDR3 has 14 residues. The germline gives CDR1 MNHNY, CDR2 SVGAGI (reference sequence). The CDR3 DNA reads as TGTGCCAGCAGTTACATCGGCAGGGAAAGTGAAGCTTTCTTT. This codes for CASSYIGRESEAFF.

The chain is built from TRBV27 and TRBJ1-6, with D possibly TRBD1 on 5 matching bases. V was clipped by 6 bases and J by 7 bases, with 19 bases between them. The CDR3 loop spans 16 amino acids. CDR1 MNHEY and CDR2 SMNVEV come from the germline V gene (reference sequence). The CDR3 protein is CASRRGGDFFNSPLHF. In DNA form, the CDR3 reads TGTGCCAGCAGGCGGGGGGGGGACTTCTTCAATTCACCCCTCCACTTT.

The chain uses TRBV7-8 and TRBJ1-1; maybe TRBD1 (6 bases). The CDR3 consists of 12 residues. Germline CDR1 SGHVS, CDR2 FQNEAQ. V was pared by 1 base and J by 9 bases, with 9 bases between. This CDR3 is CASSLVQGQAFF. The DNA of the CDR3 is TGTGCCAGCAGCTTAGTGCAGGGGCAAGCTTTCTTT.

The chain carries TRBV27 and TRBJ2-7, with 10 nucleotides matching TRBD1. V shed 5 bases and J 2 bases; nucleotides not matched to a gene: 6. Looked up from germline, CDR1 is MNHEY and CDR2 is SMNVEV (reference sequence). The CDR3 length is 15 residues. Here the CDR3 DNA reads TGTGCCAGCAGTACAGCCGGGACAGGGGCCTACGAGCAGTACTTC. It codes for CASSTAGTGAYEQYF.

The V and J genes are TRBV2 and TRBJ1-1; D unclear. Trimming took off 4 bases at V and 1 base at J, with 7 bases between the two ends. There are 13 residues in the CDR3. The germline CDR1 and CDR2 sequences are SNHLY and FYNNEI. The CDR3 here is CASSGETNTEAFF. As DNA, the CDR3 is TGTGCCAGCAGTGGGGAGACGAACACTGAAGCTTTCTTT.

The chain has TRBV6-1 and TRBJ2-3; 8 nucleotides align to TRBD2. The V gene end was trimmed by 0 bases and the J gene end by 4 bases; junction bases not matched to a gene: 6. Germline V gene lookup returns CDR1 MNHNS and CDR2 SASEGT. The CDR3 covers 16 residues. The CDR3 here is CASSEAGGAVSDTQYF. The CDR3 DNA reads TGTGCCAGCAGTGAAGCCGGGGGGGCAGTGTCAGATACGCAGTATTTT.

V gene TRBV12-5 combines with J gene TRBJ1-6; D remains unclear. The CDR3 runs 13 residues. CDR1 LGHNT and CDR2 FRNRAP come from the germline V gene. Trimming took off 6 bases at V and 7 bases at J, with 10 bases between the two ends. DNA of the CDR3: TGTGCTAGTGGACCGGGGAACAATTCACCCCTCCACTTT. Amino acids: CASGPGNNSPLHF.

V usage is TRBV18 and J usage is TRBJ2-4; D might be TRBD2 (6 bases). The V end was cut by 1 base, the J end by 1 base, with 20 bases between. Germline V CDR1 and CDR2: KGHSH, LQKENI. The CDR3 spans 19 residues. Here the CDR3 reads CASSPRPHGGMSAKNIQYF. CDR3 in DNA: TGTGCCAGCTCACCACGACCTCACGGGGGTATGTCGGCCAAAAACATTCAGTACTTC.

There are a few counts of this clone. This chain joins TRBV5-1 and TRBJ2-6; 8 bases fit TRBD1. Germline values: CDR1 SGHRS, CDR2 YFSETQ. The J segment lost 8 bases and the V segment lost 0 bases, leaving 4 bases of the junction unmatched. This CDR3 comprises 15 residues. For the CDR3, the DNA is TGCGCCAGCAGCTTGGTCTCAGGGGGCACCAACGTCCTGACTTTC. This gives the protein CASSLVSGGTNVLTF.

This clone appeared once. This chain connects TRBV5-1 to TRBJ2-3; 7 positions agree with TRBD2. V was pared by 1 base and J by 4 bases, with 3 bases of the junction left unmatched. This CDR3 spans 14 amino acids. Germline V gives CDR1 SGHRS, CDR2 YFSETQ. The CDR3 region has the DNA TGCGCCAGCAGCTTGATAGGACTAGCAGATACGCAGTATTTT. Translating gives CASSLIGLADTQYF. Supplemented by reference TRBV5-1 and TRBJ2-3, the full variable domain reads KAGVTQTPRYLIKTRGQQVTLSCSPISGHRSVSWYQQTPGQGLQFLFEYFSETQRNKGNFPGRFSGRQFSNSRSEMNVSTLELGDSALYLCASSLIGLADTQYFGPGTRLTVL.

The chain links TRBV30 to TRBJ2-7; 9 nucleotides line up with TRBD2. The CDR3 is 14 amino acids. The V segment lost 4 bases and the J segment 6 bases; nucleotides outside the gene matches: 10. CDR1 and CDR2 from the germline V gene are GTSNPN and SVGIG (reference sequence). CDR3 coding DNA: TGTGCCTGGACTCGCCAGCGGGGGGACTCCGAGCAGTACTTC. As protein: CAWTRQRGDSEQYF.

V gene TRBV18 combines with J gene TRBJ1-4, with TRBD1 matching over 9 bases. Germline-derived CDR1 and CDR2 are KGHSH and LQKENI. The CDR3 extends over 16 amino acids. The V gene end was trimmed by 5 bases and the J gene end by 0 bases; junction bases not matched to a gene: 4. The DNA for the CDR3 is TGTGCCAGCTCAGTGACAGGGGGAACAACTAATGAAAAACTGTTTTTT. Its protein is CASSVTGGTTNEKLFF.

This clone was detected only once. This rearrangement joins TRBV13 to TRBJ2-3; D is uncertain. The CDR3 is made up of 13 amino acids. V dropped 2 bases and J dropped 2 bases, with 5 bases sitting between them. Germline lookup yields CDR1 PRHDT and CDR2 FYEKMQ (reference sequence). The CDR3 is CASSLLVTDTQYF. CDR3 bases: TGTGCCAGCAGCTTACTCGTCACAGATACGCAGTATTTT. Based on the CDR3 plus reference TRBV13 and TRBJ2-3, the full variable domain is AAGVIQSPRHLIKEKRETATLKCYPIPRHDTVYWYQQGPGQDPQFLISFYEKMQSDKGSIPDRFSAQQFSDYHSELNMSSLELGDSALYFCASSLLVTDTQYFGPGTRLTVL.

The chain combines TRBV7-2 with TRBJ2-7; TRBD2 agrees at 8 bases. The CDR3 covers 16 residues. Per the germline V gene, CDR1 is SGHTA and CDR2 is FQGNSA. The junction had 6 bases not matched to a gene; V was cut back by 0 bases and J by 2 bases. CDR3 sequence (DNA): TGTGCCAGCAGCTTAGCGCCGGGACTAGGCGCCTACGAGCAGTACTTC. It is translated as CASSLAPGLGAYEQYF. The variable domain in full, with the rest retrieved from reference TRBV7-2 and TRBJ2-7, is GAGVSQSPSNKVTEKGKDVELRCDPISGHTALYWYRQSLGQGLEFLIYFQGNSAPDKSGLPSDRFSAERTGGSVSTLTIQRTQQEDSAVYLCASSLAPGLGAYEQYFGPGTRLTVT.

The rearrangement uses TRBV7-2 and TRBJ1-1; D possibly corresponds to TRBD1 (6 bases). This CDR3 is built from 14 residues. CDR1 is SGHTA and CDR2 is FQGNSA in the germline V gene. The germline V and J ends were trimmed by 3 bases and 4 bases, with 12 bases remaining between them. The CDR3 is CASSLGHSRTEAFF. CDR3 DNA: TGTGCCAGCAGCTTGGGACACTCCCGCACTGAAGCTTTCTTT.

The genes are TRBV6-1 and TRBJ1-1; D gene unclear. This CDR3 is 13 amino acids long. Germline V CDR1 and CDR2: MNHNS, SASEGT. The V end lost 5 bases, the J end lost 4 bases, and 11 bases lay between the germline ends. The CDR3 DNA reads as TGTGCCAGCAGTAGTATTCGAGGCACTGAAGCTTTCTTT. Translation: CASSSIRGTEAFF.

V is TRBV6-1 and J is TRBJ2-3; 14 bases fit TRBD2. V shed 1 base and J 4 bases; nucleotides not matched to a gene: 4. CDR3 length: 17 amino acids. The germline V gene encodes CDR1 MNHNS and CDR2 SASEGT. This CDR3 is CASSEGGTSGGADTQYF. CDR3 DNA sequence: TGTGCCAGCAGTGAAGGTGGGACTAGCGGGGGCGCAGATACGCAGTATTTT.

The chain couples TRBV27 to TRBJ2-2, with 8 bases aligning to TRBD2. This CDR3 spans 14 amino acids. Per germline, CDR1 MNHEY and CDR2 SMNVEV (reference sequence). After removal of 6 bases from V and 7 bases from J, the junction contained 7 bases not matched to a gene. The CDR3 DNA follows: TGTGCCAGCAGCCTAGCGGGCACCGACGGGGAGCTGTTTTTT. Amino acid sequence: CASSLAGTDGELFF.

This chain links TRBV7-8 with TRBJ2-7; 9 bases agree with TRBD1. CDR3 length: 13 residues. V shed 5 bases and J 5 bases; nucleotides not matched to a gene: 4. Germline V gene sequence: CDR1 SGHVS, CDR2 FQNEAQ. The CDR3 spells CASSRDRVDEQYF. CDR3 DNA sequence: TGTGCCAGCAGCCGGGACAGGGTTGACGAGCAGTACTTC.

V and J are TRBV19 and TRBJ2-2; TRBD1 agrees at 9 bases. J lost 8 bases, V lost 8 bases, and 12 bases had no gene match. The germline gives CDR1 LNHDA, CDR2 SQIVND (reference sequence). This CDR3 is built from 15 residues. The CDR3 protein is CASRSGTGSVGELFF. CDR3 DNA: TGTGCCAGTCGATCGGGGACAGGGTCGGTTGGGGAGCTGTTTTTT.